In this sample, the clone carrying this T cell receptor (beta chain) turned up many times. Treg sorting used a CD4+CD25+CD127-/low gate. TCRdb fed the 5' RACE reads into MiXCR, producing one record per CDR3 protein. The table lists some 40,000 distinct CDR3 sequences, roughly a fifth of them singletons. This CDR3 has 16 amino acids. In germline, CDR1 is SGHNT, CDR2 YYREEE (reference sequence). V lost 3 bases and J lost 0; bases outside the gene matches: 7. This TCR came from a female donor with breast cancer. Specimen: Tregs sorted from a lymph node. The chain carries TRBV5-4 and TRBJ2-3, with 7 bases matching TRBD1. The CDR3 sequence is CASSSGQVQSTDTQYF. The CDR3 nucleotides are TGTGCCAGCAGCTCCGGACAGGTCCAAAGCACAGATACGCAGTATTTT.